The 21 T cell receptor beta chains in this list originate from one sample, sequenced in a study of blood T cell repertoires in COVID-19. The method was immunoSEQ multiplex PCR; TCRdb's version includes in-frame clones alone and lacks a portion of them. The sample includes 130,000 to 150,000 clones, around 84% seen only once; the top ten take 38%. The sequencing sample was made of peripheral blood. These receptor sequences come from a human donor in a cohort sampled during active COVID-19.

J is TRBJ2-3 and V is TRBV7-3, with 9 positions matching TRBD1. In germline, CDR1 is SGHTA, CDR2 FQGTGA. Trimming removed 5 bases from V and 1 base from J; junction bases left unmatched: 7. The CDR3 consists of 16 residues. CDR3 sequence reads: CASSPGTGSGTDTQYF. The CDR3 nucleotides read TGTGCCAGCAGCCCCGGGACAGGGAGCGGCACAGATACGCAGTATTTT.

V and J are TRBV7-9 and TRBJ1-4, with D perhaps TRBD1 (6 bases). The CDR3 sequence is 14 residues long. Germline V gene lookup returns CDR1 SEHNR and CDR2 FQNEAQ (reference sequence). V was pared by 3 bases and J by 7 bases, with 12 bases between. CDR3 nucleotide sequence: TGTGCCAGCAGCTTCGCAGGGGCTGGTGAAAAACTGTTTTTT. Amino acids: CASSFAGAGEKLFF.

The rearrangement joins TRBV20-1 to TRBJ2-5; a possible D gene is TRBD2 (7 bases). Germline loops: CDR1 DFQATT, CDR2 SNEGSKA (reference sequence). V was pared by 3 bases and J by 5 bases, with 19 bases between. This CDR3 has 15 residues. The CDR3 DNA reads TGCAGTGCTAGTGTGGGGGGGCCTCCTAGGGAGACCCAGTACTTC. This translates into CSASVGGPPRETQYF.

The gene calls are TRBV6-5 and TRBJ1-1, with a possible D match to TRBD1 (6 bases). CDR3 size: 13 residues. Per germline, CDR1 MNHEY and CDR2 SVGAGI. V was pared by 7 bases and J by 6 bases, with 15 bases between. The CDR3 loop is CASTLQGGAEAFF. CDR3 bases: TGTGCCAGCACCTTACAGGGTGGAGCTGAAGCTTTCTTT.

The V call is TRBV9, the J call TRBJ1-6, with 9 bases fitting TRBD1. Germline V gene data show CDR1 as SGDLS and CDR2 as YYNGEE. With 4 bases clipped from V and 10 bases from J, the junction kept 9 bases outside the gene matches. The CDR3 covers 15 residues. The chain's CDR3 is CASSPSGDRESPLHF. The CDR3 DNA follows: TGTGCCAGCAGCCCCTCGGGGGACAGGGAATCACCCCTCCACTTT.

V usage is TRBV10-2 and J usage is TRBJ2-3; 9 bases are shared with TRBD1. The J segment lost 2 bases and the V segment lost 6 bases, leaving 9 bases of the junction unmatched. This CDR3 has 16 residues. Germline-derived CDR1 and CDR2 are WSHSY and SAAADI. Written as DNA, the CDR3 is TGCGCCAGCAGACCCCTACAGGGGGCGCACACAGATACGCAGTATTTT. Amino acid sequence: CASRPLQGAHTDTQYF.

The genes are TRBV18 and TRBJ1-3; 8 positions match TRBD1. The germline gives CDR1 KGHSH, CDR2 LQKENI. The CDR3 has 16 residues. V shed 4 bases, J shed 0 bases, and the junction held 5 bases outside the gene matches. CDR3 bases: TGTGCCAGCTCACAAACAGGGGGTTCCTCTGGAAACACCATATATTTT. Protein: CASSQTGGSSGNTIYF.

V gene TRBV3-1 (or the pseudogene TRBV3-2) combines with J gene TRBJ2-7, with a weak D call TRBD1 (6 bases). Germline loops: CDR1 LGHDT, CDR2 YNNKEL (reference sequence). The CDR3 is 14 amino acids. V lost 4 bases and J lost 7, with 17 bases in between. The CDR3 sequence: CASSPYTGTGEQYF. The CDR3 nucleotides read TGTGCCAGCAGCCCGTATACAGGGACGGGGGAGCAGTACTTC.

This clone was recorded only once. The gene calls are TRBV3-1 (or the pseudogene TRBV3-2) and TRBJ2-7, with 8 bases fitting TRBD2. CDR3 length equals 17 residues. Germline values: CDR1 LGHDT, CDR2 YNNKEL (reference sequence). V shed 0 bases and J 0 bases; nucleotides not matched to a gene: 7. The chain's CDR3 is CASSQEIWTSFSYEQYF. In nucleotides, the CDR3 is TGTGCCAGCAGCCAAGAGATATGGACTAGCTTCTCCTACGAGCAGTACTTC.

The chain carries TRBV18 and TRBJ1-5, with D possibly matching TRBD1 (5 bases). Germline V gene lookup returns CDR1 KGHSH and CDR2 LQKENI. The CDR3 loop spans 15 amino acids. Trimming cost V 6 bases and J 2 bases, with 14 bases left between them. Here the CDR3 DNA reads TGTGCCAGCTCTCCCGTCCCGGGGGGCAATCAGCCCCAGCATTTT. As protein: CASSPVPGGNQPQHF.

The V call is TRBV6-2 or TRBV6-3, the J call TRBJ1-1; D perhaps matches TRBD1 (5 bases). CDR1 is MNHEY and CDR2 is SVGEGT in the germline V gene. The CDR3 is 12 residues long. V was pared by 2 bases and J by 8 bases, with 9 bases between. CDR3 in DNA: TGTGCCAGCAGTTACGTGGCAGGGGAAGCTTTCTTT. Its protein is CASSYVAGEAFF.

V is TRBV18 and J is TRBJ2-2, with a possible D match to TRBD2 (7 bases). The germline V gene encodes CDR1 KGHSH and CDR2 LQKENI. V lost 3 bases and J 1 base, leaving 12 bases between the germline ends. CDR3 length equals 16 residues. CDR3: CASSPTGGLNTGELFF. The DNA of the CDR3 is TGTGCCAGCTCACCTACGGGGGGCTTGAACACCGGGGAGCTGTTTTTT.

The CDR3 coding sequence is TGCAGTGCTAGTAGGGGGCAAGGATACGAGCAGTACTTC. Amino acid sequence: CSASRGQGYEQYF. The rearrangement links TRBV20-1 to TRBJ2-7; TRBD1 matches at 7 bases. Germline CDR1 is DFQATT and CDR2 is SNEGSKA (reference sequence). The length of the CDR3 is 13 residues. The V segment lost 3 bases and the J segment 4 bases; nucleotides outside the gene matches: 6.

This chain connects TRBV30 to TRBJ1-4; D remains unclear. Between the trimmed V and J ends, which lost 5 bases and 5 bases, there was a span of 15 bases. Germline V gene lookup returns CDR1 GTSNPN and CDR2 SVGIG (reference sequence). The length of the CDR3 is 14 residues. CDR3 region: CAWQETTLNEKLFF. The CDR3 DNA follows: TGTGCCTGGCAAGAGACAACTTTGAATGAAAAACTGTTTTTT. The entire variable domain, with the rest obtained from reference TRBV30 and TRBJ1-4, is as follows: SQTIHQWPATLVQPVGSPLSLECTVEGTSNPNLYWYRQAAGRGLQLLFYSVGIGQISSEVPQNLSASRPQDRQFILSSKKLLLSDSGFYLCAWQETTLNEKLFFGSGTQLSVL.

The chain combines TRBV19 with TRBJ2-1; TRBD2 matches at 12 bases. The CDR3 length is 18 residues. V was pared by 5 bases and J by 0 bases, with 8 bases of the junction left unmatched. Per the germline V gene, CDR1 is LNHDA and CDR2 is SQIVND (reference sequence). This CDR3 is CASSAGLAGSSSYNEQFF. The CDR3 nucleotides read TGTGCCAGTAGTGCCGGACTAGCGGGGTCCAGCTCCTACAATGAGCAGTTCTTC.

This clone was recorded once. The V call is TRBV28, the J call TRBJ2-5, with D perhaps TRBD2 (7 bases). This CDR3 has 14 amino acids. V gave up 2 bases and J gave up 5 bases, with 12 bases separating them. Looked up from germline, CDR1 is MDHEN and CDR2 is SYDVKM. Here the CDR3 DNA reads TGTGCCAGCAGTTTAGCGGGGGCCCGGGAGACCCAGTACTTC. It codes for CASSLAGARETQYF.

This chain joins TRBV5-6 and TRBJ2-2; D may be TRBD2 (6 bases). From germline, CDR1 is SGHDT and CDR2 YYEEEE. The V end was cut by 4 bases, the J end by 5 bases, with 15 bases between. The CDR3 totals 15 residues. The CDR3 nucleotides are TGTGCCAGCAGCCCCGGGACTCGGGGGACCGGGGAGCTGTTTTTT. Translating it yields CASSPGTRGTGELFF.

The V gene is TRBV30, the J gene TRBJ1-5; 11 nucleotides line up with TRBD1. The CDR3 length is 13 residues. The germline CDR1 and CDR2 sequences are GTSNPN and SVGIG (reference sequence). After removal of 3 bases from V and 5 bases from J, the junction contained 0 bases not matched to a gene. The CDR3: CAWRGQGDQPQHF. The CDR3 nucleotides read TGTGCCTGGAGGGGACAGGGGGATCAGCCCCAGCATTTT.

The rearrangement uses TRBV6-5 and TRBJ1-5; 7 nucleotides agree with TRBD1. Trimming took 6 bases from V and 2 from J; bases not matched to a gene: 4. Germline V gene sequence: CDR1 MNHEY, CDR2 SVGAGI. The CDR3 loop spans 14 amino acids. The CDR3 sequence: CASRTGYRNQPQHF. CDR3 DNA: TGTGCCAGCAGGACAGGGTACCGCAATCAGCCCCAGCATTTT.

The V call is TRBV27, the J call TRBJ2-7; 9 nucleotides agree with TRBD1. The J segment lost 5 bases and the V segment lost 6 bases, leaving 14 bases of the junction unmatched. CDR1 is MNHEY and CDR2 is SMNVEV in the germline V gene (reference sequence). This CDR3 comprises 16 residues. The CDR3 region has the DNA TGTGCCAGCAGCTGGTCCGCGGGACAGGGAGGGCACGAGCAGTACTTC. This gives the protein CASSWSAGQGGHEQYF.

Regarding this clone: Distinct nucleotide sequences in the sample also encode this CDR3. V usage is TRBV5-1 and J usage is TRBJ1-5, with D possibly being TRBD1 (5 bases). Trimming cost V 4 bases and J 4 bases, with 9 bases left between them. The V gene's germline CDR1 is SGHRS and CDR2 YFSETQ. The CDR3 totals 13 residues. The CDR3 sequence: CASSMTVNQPQHF. DNA of the CDR3: TGCGCCAGCAGCATGACAGTGAATCAGCCCCAGCATTTT.